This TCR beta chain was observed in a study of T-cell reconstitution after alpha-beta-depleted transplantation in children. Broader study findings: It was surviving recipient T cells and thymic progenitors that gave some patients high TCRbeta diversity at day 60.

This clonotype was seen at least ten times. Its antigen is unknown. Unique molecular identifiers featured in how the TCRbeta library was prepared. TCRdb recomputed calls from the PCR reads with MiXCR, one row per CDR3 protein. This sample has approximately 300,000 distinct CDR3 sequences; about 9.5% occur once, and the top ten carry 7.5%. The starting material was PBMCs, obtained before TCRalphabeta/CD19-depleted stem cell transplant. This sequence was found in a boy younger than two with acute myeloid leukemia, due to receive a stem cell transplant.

The CDR3, as DNA: TGTGCCAGCAGAAGAGCGGGATCGGTCTACAATGAGCAGTTCTTC. Amino acid sequence: CASRRAGSVYNEQFF. The chain carries TRBV2 and TRBJ2-1; TRBD2 matches at 7 bases. The CDR3 runs to 15 residues. Germline V gene lookup returns CDR1 SNHLY and CDR2 FYNNEI. Unmatched junction bases numbered 8, after V lost 6 bases and J lost 3 bases.